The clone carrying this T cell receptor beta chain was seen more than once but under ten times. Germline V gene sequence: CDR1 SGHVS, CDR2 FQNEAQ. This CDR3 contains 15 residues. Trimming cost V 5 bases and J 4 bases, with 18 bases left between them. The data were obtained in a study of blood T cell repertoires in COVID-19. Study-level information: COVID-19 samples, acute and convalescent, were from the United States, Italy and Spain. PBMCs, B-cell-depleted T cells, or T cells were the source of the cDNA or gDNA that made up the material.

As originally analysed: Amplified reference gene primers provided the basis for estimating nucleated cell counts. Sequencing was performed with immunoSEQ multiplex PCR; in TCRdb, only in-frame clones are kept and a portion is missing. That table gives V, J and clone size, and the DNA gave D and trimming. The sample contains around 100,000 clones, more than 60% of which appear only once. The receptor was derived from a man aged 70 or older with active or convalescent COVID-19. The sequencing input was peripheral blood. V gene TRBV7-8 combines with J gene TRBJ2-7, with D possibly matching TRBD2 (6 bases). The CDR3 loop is CASSPVAGIDYEQYF. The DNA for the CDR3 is TGTGCCAGCAGCCCCGTGGCGGGGATCGATTACGAGCAGTACTTC.